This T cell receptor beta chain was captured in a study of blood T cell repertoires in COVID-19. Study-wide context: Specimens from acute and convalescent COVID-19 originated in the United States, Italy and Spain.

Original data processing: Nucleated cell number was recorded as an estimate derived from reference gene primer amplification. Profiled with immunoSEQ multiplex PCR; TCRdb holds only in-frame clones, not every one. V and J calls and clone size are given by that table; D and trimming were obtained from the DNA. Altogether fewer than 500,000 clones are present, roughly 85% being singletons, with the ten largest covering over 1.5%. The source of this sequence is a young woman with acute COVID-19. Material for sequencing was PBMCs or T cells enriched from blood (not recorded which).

The CDR3 sequence: CASSRRAGALMTGELFF. The CDR3 DNA is TGTGCCAGTAGTAGACGAGCAGGGGCGCTTATGACCGGGGAGCTGTTTTTT. V gene TRBV19 combines with J gene TRBJ2-2; TRBD1 is a possible D gene (6 bases). Germline assignment: CDR1 LNHDA and CDR2 SQIVND (reference sequence). V was trimmed by 4 bases and J by 5 bases, leaving 20 bases between them. The CDR3 is 17 residues long. The whole variable domain, filled in from reference TRBV19 and TRBJ2-2, reads DGGITQSPKYLFRKEGQNVTLSCEQNLNHDAMYWYRQDPGQGLRLIYYSQIVNDFQKGDIAEGYSVSREKKESFPLTVTSAQKNPTAFYLCASSRRAGALMTGELFFGEGSRLTVL.